The entry below gives a single T cell receptor (beta chain) sequence along with its context. Antigen: not known. The record originates from a study of cytomegalovirus exposure and HLA in healthy donors. Study outcomes and limitations: The authors listed 150 to 200 TCR beta chains as cytomegalovirus-associated. Reported findings show TCR beta sequences accurately forecast HLA-A and HLA-B alleles in most subjects.

V was cut by 2 bases and J by 4 bases, with 11 bases left in between. Germline V CDR1 and CDR2: SGHTA, FQGNSA. The CDR3 length is 14 residues. PCR primers comprised 60 Vbeta and 13 Jbeta primers. TCRdb keeps only in-frame clones here, not all; method: immunoSEQ multiplex PCR. The sample shows 100,000 or so clones, roughly 80% of them seen only once. The clonotype comes from a female donor in good health and CMV-seronegative. Input material: PBMCs. The chain recombines TRBV7-2 with TRBJ2-5; D may be TRBD2 (5 bases). CDR3 bases: TGTGCCAGCAGCTTATCGGGGTTGGGAGAGACCCAGTACTTC. Translation: CASSLSGLGETQYF. Filled out from reference TRBV7-2 and TRBJ2-5, the complete variable domain reads GAGVSQSPSNKVTEKGKDVELRCDPISGHTALYWYRQSLGQGLEFLIYFQGNSAPDKSGLPSDRFSAERTGGSVSTLTIQRTQQEDSAVYLCASSLSGLGETQYFGPGTRLLVL.